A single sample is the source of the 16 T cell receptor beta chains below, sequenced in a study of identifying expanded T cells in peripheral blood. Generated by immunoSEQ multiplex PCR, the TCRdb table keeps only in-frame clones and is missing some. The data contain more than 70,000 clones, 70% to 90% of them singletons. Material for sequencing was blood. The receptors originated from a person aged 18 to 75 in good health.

This CDR3 reads CASSLGHLNTEAFF. In DNA form, the CDR3 reads TGTGCCAGCAGCTTGGGACACCTGAACACTGAAGCTTTCTTT. The chain is built from TRBV5-5 and TRBJ1-1; D uncertain. The germline CDR1 and CDR2 sequences are SGHKS and YYEKEE (reference sequence). Trimming pared 0 bases from V and 0 bases from J, leaving 6 bases between. The CDR3 extends over 14 amino acids.

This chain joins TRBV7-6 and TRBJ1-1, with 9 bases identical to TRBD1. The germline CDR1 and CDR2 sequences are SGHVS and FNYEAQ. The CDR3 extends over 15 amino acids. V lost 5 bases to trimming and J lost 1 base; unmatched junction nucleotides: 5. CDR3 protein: CASSLTGGQNTEAFF. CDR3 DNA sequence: TGTGCCAGCAGCCTTACAGGGGGCCAGAACACTGAAGCTTTCTTT.

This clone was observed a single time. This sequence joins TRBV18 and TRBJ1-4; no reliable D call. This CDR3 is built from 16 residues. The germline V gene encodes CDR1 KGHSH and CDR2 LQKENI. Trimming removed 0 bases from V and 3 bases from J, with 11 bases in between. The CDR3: CASSPPGMGANEKLFF. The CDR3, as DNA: TGTGCCAGCTCACCACCAGGGATGGGAGCTAATGAAAAACTGTTTTTT.

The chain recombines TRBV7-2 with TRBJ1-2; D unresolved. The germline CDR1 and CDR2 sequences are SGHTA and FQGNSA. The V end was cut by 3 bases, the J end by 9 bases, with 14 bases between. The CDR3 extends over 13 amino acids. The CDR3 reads CASSLDGGRSYTF. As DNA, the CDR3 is TGTGCCAGCAGCTTGGACGGAGGGCGCAGCTACACCTTC.

CDR3 DNA sequence: TGTGCCAGCAGTAAAGAGCAGGGGTATAGCAATCAGCCCCAGCATTTT. This gives the protein CASSKEQGYSNQPQHF. The chain uses TRBV6-1 and TRBJ1-5; tentative D call: TRBD1 (6 bases). Trimming shortened V by 5 bases and J by 0 bases, and 14 bases separated the two germline ends. The CDR3 is 16 amino acids. CDR1 and CDR2 from the germline V gene are MNHNS and SASEGT.

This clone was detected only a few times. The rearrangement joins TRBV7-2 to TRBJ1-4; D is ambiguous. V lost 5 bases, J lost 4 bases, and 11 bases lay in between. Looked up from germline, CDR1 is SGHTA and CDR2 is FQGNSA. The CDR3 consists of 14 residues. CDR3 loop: CASSPDRYNEKLFF. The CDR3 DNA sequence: TGTGCCAGCAGCCCTGACCGTTATAATGAAAAACTGTTTTTT.

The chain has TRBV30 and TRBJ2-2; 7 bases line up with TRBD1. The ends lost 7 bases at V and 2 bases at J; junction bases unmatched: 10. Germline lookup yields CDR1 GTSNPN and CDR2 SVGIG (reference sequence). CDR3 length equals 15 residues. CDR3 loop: CASIPGQRNTGELFF. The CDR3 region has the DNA TGTGCCTCGATCCCGGGACAGCGAAACACCGGGGAGCTGTTTTTT.

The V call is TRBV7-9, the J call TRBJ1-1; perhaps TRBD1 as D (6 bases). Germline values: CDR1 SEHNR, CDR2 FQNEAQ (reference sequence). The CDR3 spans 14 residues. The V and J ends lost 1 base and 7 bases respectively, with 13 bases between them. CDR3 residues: CASSLDRVRLEAFF. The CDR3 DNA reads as TGTGCCAGCAGCTTAGACAGGGTGCGGCTTGAAGCTTTCTTT.

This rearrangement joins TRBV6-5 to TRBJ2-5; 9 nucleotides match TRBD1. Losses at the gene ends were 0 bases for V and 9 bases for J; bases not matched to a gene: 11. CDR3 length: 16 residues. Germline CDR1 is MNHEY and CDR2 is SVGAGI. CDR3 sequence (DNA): TGTGCCAGCAGTTACTCGGGGACAGGGACTCGGGAGGCCCAGTACTTC. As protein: CASSYSGTGTREAQYF.

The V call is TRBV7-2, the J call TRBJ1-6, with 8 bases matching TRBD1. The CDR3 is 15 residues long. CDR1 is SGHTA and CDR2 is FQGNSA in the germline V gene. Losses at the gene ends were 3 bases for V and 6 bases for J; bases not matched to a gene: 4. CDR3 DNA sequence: TGTGCCAGCAGCTTCCAGGGGGCACTTAATTCACCCCTCCACTTT. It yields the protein CASSFQGALNSPLHF.

The CDR3 bases are TGTGCCAGCAGCTTAGACAGGGTGATCACTGAAGCTTTCTTT. Its protein product is CASSLDRVITEAFF. J is TRBJ1-1 and V is TRBV11-2, with D tentatively TRBD1 (5 bases). The CDR3 has 14 amino acids. CDR1 is SGHAT and CDR2 is FQNNGV in the germline V gene. Trimming took off 0 bases at V and 4 bases at J, with 9 bases between the two ends. Combining the CDR3 with reference TRBV11-2 and TRBJ1-1 gives the whole variable domain EAGVAQSPRYKIIEKRQSVAFWCNPISGHATLYWYQQILGQGPKLLIQFQNNGVVDDSQLPKDRFSAERLKGVDSTLKIQPAKLEDSAVYLCASSLDRVITEAFFGQGTRLTVV.

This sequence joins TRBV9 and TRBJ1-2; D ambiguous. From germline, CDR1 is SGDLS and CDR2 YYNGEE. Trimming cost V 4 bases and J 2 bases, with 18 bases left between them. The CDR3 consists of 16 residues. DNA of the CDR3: TGTGCCAGCAGCTCACCGCCCTCCGGGGTAAACTATGGCTACACCTTC. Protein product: CASSSPPSGVNYGYTF.

The CDR3 DNA follows: TGTGCCAGCAGTTACGCCTCGCGGGGGCGGACTGAAGCTTTCTTT. Encoded protein: CASSYASRGRTEAFF. This chain joins TRBV6-5 and TRBJ1-1, with D maybe TRBD1 (6 bases). The V gene lost 2 bases and the J gene lost 5 bases, with 15 bases spanning the gap. CDR3 length equals 15 residues. Germline CDR1 is MNHEY and CDR2 is SVGAGI.

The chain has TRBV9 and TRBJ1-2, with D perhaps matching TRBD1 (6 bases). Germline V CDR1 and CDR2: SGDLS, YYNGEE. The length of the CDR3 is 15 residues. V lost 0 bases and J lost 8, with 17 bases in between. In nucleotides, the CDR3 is TGTGCCAGCAGCGTAGTCGACATACAGGGTCGGGGCTACACCTTC. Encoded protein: CASSVVDIQGRGYTF.

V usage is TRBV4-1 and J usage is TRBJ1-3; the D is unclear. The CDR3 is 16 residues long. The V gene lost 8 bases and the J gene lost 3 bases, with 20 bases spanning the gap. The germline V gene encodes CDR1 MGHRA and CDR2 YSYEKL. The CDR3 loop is CASSPPVEYIGNTIYF. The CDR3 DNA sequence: TGCGCCAGCTCCCCGCCAGTCGAATACATTGGAAACACCATATATTTT.

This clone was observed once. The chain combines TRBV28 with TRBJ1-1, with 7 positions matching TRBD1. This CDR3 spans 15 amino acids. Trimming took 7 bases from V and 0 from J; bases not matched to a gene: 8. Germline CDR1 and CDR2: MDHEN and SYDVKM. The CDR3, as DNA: TGTGCCAGCATACCGACAGGGTACATGAACACTGAAGCTTTCTTT. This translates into CASIPTGYMNTEAFF. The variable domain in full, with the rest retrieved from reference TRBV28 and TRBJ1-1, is DVKVTQSSRYLVKRTGEKVFLECVQDMDHENMFWYRQDPGLGLRLIYFSYDVKMKEKGDIPEGYSVSREKKERFSLILESASTNQTSMYLCASIPTGYMNTEAFFGQGTRLTVV.